This T cell receptor (beta chain) stems from a study of cytomegalovirus exposure and HLA in healthy donors. Notes on the study in general: TCR beta V- and J-gene trimming, according to a later analysis, was linked to a missense DCLRE1C variant.

V lost 2 bases and J 6 bases, leaving 7 bases between the germline ends. The CDR3 extends over 12 amino acids. Germline V gene lookup returns CDR1 MNHEY and CDR2 SVGAGI. 60 Vbeta and 13 Jbeta primers were used in PCR. Measured with immunoSEQ multiplex PCR; TCRdb has only the in-frame clones, and not every one. The sample includes roughly 110,000 clones, less than 85% of them seen just once. This clone was detected only once. Its matching antigen is unknown. The gene calls are TRBV6-5 and TRBJ2-5; TRBD1 might be the D (6 bases). The source material was PBMCs. The origin of this receptor is a man aged 60-69 years in good health and CMV-seronegative. For the CDR3, the DNA is TGTGCCAGCAGTTACGACAGGCAGACCCAGTACTTC. Translated: CASSYDRQTQYF.